Below, 25 T cell receptor beta chains from the same sample are listed, as sequenced in a study of CD8+ T cells in alopecia areata. Isolated RNA was reverse transcribed into cDNA used as the sequencing template. Clones were sequenced by immunoSEQ multiplex PCR, and TCRdb holds only the in-frame ones, with some missing. The sample counts under 350,000 clones, none seen once; the ten largest own more than 0.95%. Sorting used CD4, CD8alpha, NKG2D, NKG2ACE and other markers on pooled cutaneous lymph node cells. Sequenced material: CD4+ T cells sorted from a lymph node. Every receptor here comes from a C3H/HeJ mouse with alopecia areata. The strain's MHC: H2-k.

About this clone: The gene names given are mouse names. The CDR3 end falls 4 residues outside the read, so it is completed with the germline J gene. The J gene is TRBJ2-2, the V gene TRBV1; TRBD1 aligns across 7 bases. CDR1 NSQYPW and CDR2 LRSPGD come from the germline V gene (reference sequence). The CDR3 spans 14 residues. Germline trimming cut 6 bases from V and 1 base from J; bases unmatched to any gene: 2. CDR3 DNA (partial): TGCACCTGCAGGGACAGGTTAAACACCGGG. Translating it yields CTCRDRLNTG. The whole CDR3 region reads CTCRDRLNTGQLYF.

Details on this clone: Gene names denote mouse genes. The read gets to within 4 residues of the CDR3 end, and the germline J gene fills in the rest. This chain links TRBV1 with TRBJ2-7; TRBD1 matches at 8 bases. The germline gives CDR1 NSQYPW, CDR2 LRSPGD (reference sequence). The CDR3 is 15 residues long. CDR3 DNA, as far as it was read: TGCACCTGCAGTGCAGATCGCCAGGGGGCCCAT. Residues: CTCSADRQGAH. In full, the CDR3 reads CTCSADRQGAHEQYF. Variable domain in full (rest from reference TRBV1 and TRBJ2-7): VTLLEQNPRWRLVPRGQAVNLRCILKNSQYPWMSWYQQDLQKQLQWLFTLRSPGDKEVKSLPGADYLATRVTDTELRLQVANMSQGRTLYCTCSADRQGAHEQYFGPGTRLTVL.

Of note for this clone: Gene names refer to mouse genes. The read stops 4 residues short of the end of the CDR3; the missing end is completed from the germline J gene. The J gene is TRBJ2-3, the V gene TRBV13-1; D remains unclear. This CDR3 is 14 amino acids long. The V and J ends lost 0 bases and 0 bases respectively, with 5 bases between them. Germline CDR1 reads NSHNY; CDR2 reads SYGAGN. The part of the CDR3 DNA that was read is TGTGCCAGCAGTGATGAAGTTAGTGCAGAA. Residues: CASSDEVSAE. The whole CDR3 protein is CASSDEVSAETLYF.

Comments on this clone: Gene names are mouse gene names. The read finishes 4 residues shy of the CDR3 end, and the germline J gene is used to complete it. This sequence joins TRBV1 and TRBJ2-3; 8 bases match TRBD1. This CDR3 contains 16 residues. V shed 3 bases, J shed 0 bases, and the junction held 5 bases outside the gene matches. Germline-derived CDR1 and CDR2 are NSQYPW and LRSPGD (reference sequence). Here the CDR3 reads CTCSAPQGGSAETLYF. The DNA read from the CDR3 is TGCACCTGCAGTGCGCCACAGGGGGGTAGTGCAGAA.

A remark on this clone: The germline and genes are mouse ones. The CDR3 goes on 4 residues after the read ends, and that part is filled in from the germline J gene. The rearrangement uses TRBV13-3 and TRBJ2-1; tentative D call: TRBD1 (6 bases). The CDR3 totals 11 residues. In germline, CDR1 is NNHDY, CDR2 SYVADS. V lost 7 bases and J lost 5, with 7 bases in between. The CDR3 reads CASRDNAEQFF. The CDR3 DNA, read in part, is TGTGCCAGCCGGGACAATGCT.

This clone occurred a few times. The gene names given are mouse names. The read stops 4 residues short of the end of the CDR3; the missing end is completed from the germline J gene. J is TRBJ2-3 and V is TRBV13-2; 10 nucleotides line up with TRBD2. The V gene end was trimmed by 0 bases and the J gene end by 2 bases; junction bases not matched to a gene: 3. The CDR3 is 16 amino acids. Germline values: CDR1 NNHNN, CDR2 SYGAGS (reference sequence). The CDR3 bases that were read are TGTGCCAGCGGTGATGCTGGGGGGGCGCTTGCAGAA. This translates into CASGDAGGALAE. The entire CDR3 is CASGDAGGALAETLYF.

This clone was found a few times. Mouse gene names and germline throughout. The read terminates 3 residues before the CDR3 end, so the remaining end is supplied by the germline J gene. The gene calls are TRBV19 and TRBJ1-6, with D maybe TRBD1 (5 bases). TRBJ1-6 carries the ORF label, with uncertain function. Germline lookup yields CDR1 FNHDT and CDR2 SITEND (reference sequence). V lost 2 bases and J 3 bases, leaving 9 bases between the germline ends. The CDR3 consists of 15 residues. The CDR3: CASSITRDYNSPLYF. CDR3 bases read: TGTGCCAGCAGTATTACCAGGGACTATAATTCGCCC.

This clone was detected a few times. The genes and germline here are from mouse. Coverage ceases 3 residues before the CDR3 finishes, and the germline J gene fills in the end. The sample holds other DNA sequences that translate to the same CDR3. V is TRBV13-1 and J is TRBJ1-6; D is unclear. TRBJ1-6 is identified as an open reading frame with a role that is uncertain. V gave up 0 bases and J gave up 4 bases, with 5 bases separating them. This CDR3 contains 14 residues. Per the germline V gene, CDR1 is NSHNY and CDR2 is SYGAGN. The sequenced CDR3 bases are TGTGCCAGCAGTGATGACCAGTATAATTCGCCC. Residues: CASSDDQYNSP. The whole CDR3 protein reads CASSDDQYNSPLYF.

Worth noting for this clone: Any gene name here is a mouse gene name. The read ends 4 residues before the CDR3 terminus; that terminus is restored from the germline J gene. This chain links TRBV5 with TRBJ2-1; TRBD2 is a possible D gene (5 bases). From germline, CDR1 is LGHNA and CDR2 YNLKQL (reference sequence). V was shortened by 0 bases and J by 3 bases, with 9 bases between the two germline ends. The CDR3 spans 15 residues. The sequenced CDR3 bases are TGTGCCAGCAGCCAAGAACGGACTTCCTATGCT. Translation gives CASSQERTSYA. In full, the CDR3 is CASSQERTSYAEQFF.

As to this clone: The gene symbols are mouse symbols. This sample also contains other DNA sequences that code for the same CDR3. The CDR3 region is CASSAETLYF. The CDR3 DNA, read in part, is TGTGCCTCTAGTGCAGAA. The gene calls are TRBV31 and TRBJ2-3; no firm D call. Read sequence stops 4 residues before the CDR3 end, and the germline J gene provides the missing end. With 7 bases removed from V and 0 bases from J, the gap between germline ends came to 2 bases. The germline V gene has CDR1 GKSSPN and CDR2 SITVG. The CDR3 consists of 10 residues.

This clone turned up a few times. Mouse gene names apply. The read falls 4 residues short of the CDR3 end, and the missing part is taken from the germline J gene. The rearrangement links TRBV1 to TRBJ2-5; 14 nucleotides agree with TRBD2. V shed 3 bases, J shed 3 bases, and the junction held 5 bases outside the gene matches. From germline, CDR1 is NSQYPW and CDR2 LRSPGD (reference sequence). The CDR3 extends over 17 amino acids. Here the CDR3 reads CTCSAGLGGLGQDTQYF. The part of the CDR3 DNA that was read is TGCACCTGCAGTGCGGGACTGGGGGGGCTGGGGCAAGAC.

Only a few counts were recorded for this clone. Gene names follow the mouse nomenclature. The read ends 3 residues early relative to the CDR3; the germline J gene fills the gap. This sequence joins TRBV19 and TRBJ1-6; 8 bases are a match to TRBD1. TRBJ1-6 counts as an open reading frame of uncertain function. This CDR3 region has 14 residues. The V and J ends lost 3 bases and 7 bases, in that order; junction bases with no gene match: 3. In germline, CDR1 is FNHDT, CDR2 SITEND (reference sequence). The covered CDR3 bases are TGTGCCAGCAGTAGGACAGGGACGAATTCGCCC. Translation gives CASSRTGTNSP. The whole CDR3 sequence is CASSRTGTNSPLYF.

A note on this clone: Germline and genes here are mouse. Read coverage stops 4 residues before the CDR3 terminus; the germline J gene supplies the remainder. The genes are TRBV1 and TRBJ2-1; D is perhaps TRBD2 (7 bases). Germline CDR1 reads NSQYPW; CDR2 reads LRSPGD (reference sequence). This CDR3 has 15 residues. Trimming stripped 0 bases from V and 4 bases from J, with 10 bases between. The CDR3 is CTCSAERGAYAEQFF. CDR3 bases read: TGCACCTGCAGTGCAGAGCGGGGGGCTTATGCT.

This clone was found many times. Gene names follow the mouse nomenclature. The CDR3 end falls 4 residues outside the read, so it is completed with the germline J gene. At the DNA level, this CDR3 is encoded by other sequences in the same sample as well. The chain joins TRBV19 to TRBJ2-5, with D hard to call. The CDR3 contains 13 residues. Germline loops: CDR1 FNHDT, CDR2 SITEND (reference sequence). Trimming shortened V by 3 bases and J by 0 bases, and 5 bases separated the two germline ends. The covered CDR3 bases are TGTGCCAGCAGTACAGTTAACCAAGAC. This encodes CASSTVNQD. The entire CDR3 reads CASSTVNQDTQYF.

To note about this clone: Mouse gene names and germline throughout. The sequenced fragment ends 4 residues before the CDR3 boundary, so the rest is inferred from the germline J gene. The chain couples TRBV17 to TRBJ2-7, with 8 bases that match TRBD1. Germline V lookup: CDR1 MNHDT, CDR2 YYDKIL. The CDR3 contains 13 residues. The sequenced CDR3 bases are TGTGCTAGCAGTAAAGAGACAGGGGAT. Amino acids: CASSKETGD. The CDR3 in full is CASSKETGDEQYF.

A word on this clone: This may be a read error, as it is one base from a much larger clone. The germline and genes are mouse ones. The read terminates 4 residues ahead of where the CDR3 ends, so the germline J gene completes it. The same CDR3 is also encoded by other DNA sequences in this sample. The chain has TRBV19 and TRBJ2-3, with TRBD2 identical over 7 bases. Germline V CDR1 and CDR2: FNHDT, SITEND (reference sequence). J lost 1 base, V lost 4 bases, and 0 bases had no gene match. The CDR3 is made up of 13 amino acids. The CDR3 sequence is CASSLGGAETLYF. CDR3 bases read: TGTGCCAGCAGTCTGGGGGGTGCAGAA.

In its sample, this clone was seen a few times. Genes here carry mouse names. The CDR3 end lies 4 residues beyond the end of the read and is filled in from the germline J gene. This sequence joins TRBV20 and TRBJ2-1, with TRBD1 matching over 7 bases. With 3 bases clipped from V and 6 bases from J, the junction kept 5 bases outside the gene matches. CDR1 and CDR2 from the germline V gene are GFQATS and STVNSAI. The CDR3 is 13 residues long. The CDR3 here is CGARDRVFAEQFF. CDR3 bases read: TGTGGTGCTAGAGACAGGGTTTTTGCT.

This clone was seen a few times. Gene names refer to mouse genes. The missing CDR3 end, 4 residues past where the read stops, is filled in from the germline J gene. This sequence joins TRBV13-3 and TRBJ1-1; D gene uncertain. The CDR3 is 13 residues long. Germline CDR1 NNHDY, CDR2 SYVADS. The V end was cut by 5 bases, the J end by 0 bases, with 8 bases between. The CDR3 bases that were read are TGTGCCAGCAGGACAATTGCAAACACA. Residues: CASRTIANT. The entire CDR3 protein is CASRTIANTEVFF.

This clone turned up a few times. Genes and germline are mouse. The read falls 4 residues short of the CDR3 end, and the missing part is taken from the germline J gene. The gene calls are TRBV17 and TRBJ1-1; D call uncertain. Germline V CDR1 and CDR2: MNHDT, YYDKIL. The CDR3 totals 13 residues. The V and J ends lost 0 bases and 3 bases respectively, with 5 bases between them. This CDR3 is CASSRDRYTEVFF. The CDR3 bases that were read are TGTGCTAGCAGTAGAGATAGGTACACA.

This clone was seen only a few times. Mouse gene names and germline throughout. Sequencing ends 4 residues short of the CDR3 end; the germline J gene provides the rest. This chain uses TRBV19 with TRBJ2-1, with D tentatively TRBD2 (5 bases). The CDR3 has 16 residues. Germline V gene sequence: CDR1 FNHDT, CDR2 SITEND (reference sequence). Trimming shortened V by 2 bases and J by 0 bases, and 12 bases separated the two germline ends. CDR3 DNA (partial): TGTGCCAGCAGTATGGTTGGGGTCCGTAACTATGCT. It specifies CASSMVGVRNYA. The full-length CDR3 reads as CASSMVGVRNYAEQFF.

Worth noting for this clone: Mouse gene names apply. The CDR3 end falls 4 residues outside the read, so it is completed with the germline J gene. Other DNA sequences within the sample encode an identical CDR3. This chain connects TRBV5 to TRBJ2-7, with a weak D call TRBD2 (6 bases). The CDR3 length is 12 residues. V lost 4 bases, J lost 3 bases, and 7 bases lay in between. Germline assignment: CDR1 LGHNA and CDR2 YNLKQL (reference sequence). The CDR3 sequence is CASSPLGYEQYF. The sequenced part of the CDR3 DNA is TGTGCCAGCAGCCCACTGGGCTAT.

Only a few counts were recorded for this clone. Mouse germline and gene names are used. The CDR3 loop reads CASSHRQGGTEVFF. The CDR3 bases that were read are TGTGCCAGCAGTCACCGACAGGGAGGCACA. V is TRBV19 and J is TRBJ1-1; 7 bases are a match to TRBD1. The observed sequence ends 4 residues before the CDR3 terminus, with the missing tail filled in from the germline J gene. The CDR3 is 14 residues long. V shed 4 bases, J shed 4 bases, and the junction held 7 bases outside the gene matches. The germline CDR1 and CDR2 sequences are FNHDT and SITEND (reference sequence).

This clone was recorded a few times. Gene names follow the mouse nomenclature. From the germline J gene comes the end of the CDR3, since the read stops 4 residues before it. The gene calls are TRBV13-1 and TRBJ2-4; 12 positions match TRBD2. The germline CDR1 and CDR2 sequences are NSHNY and SYGAGN. With 4 bases clipped from V and 0 bases from J, the junction kept 6 bases outside the gene matches. The CDR3 has 17 residues. The CDR3 bases that were read are TGTGCCAGCAGTCTTTCCGGGACTGGGGGGAGTCAAAAC. It is translated as CASSLSGTGGSQN. The full CDR3 reads CASSLSGTGGSQNTLYF.

There are many counts of this clone. These gene names are mouse names. The CDR3 end is not reached by the read, which stops 4 residues before it; the germline J gene fills it in. Different DNA sequences within this sample yield the same CDR3. This rearrangement joins TRBV17 to TRBJ2-3, with TRBD1 matching over 10 bases. This CDR3 contains 16 residues. In germline, CDR1 is MNHDT, CDR2 YYDKIL. After removal of 1 base from V and 1 base from J, the junction contained 2 bases not matched to a gene. CDR3 amino acids: CASSRGDRGGAETLYF. Partial CDR3 DNA: TGTGCTAGCAGTAGAGGGGACAGGGGTGGTGCAGAA.

A note on this clone: Gene names and germline refer to mouse. The missing CDR3 end, 4 residues past where the read stops, is filled in from the germline J gene. The sample has other DNA sequences that encode this CDR3 too. V is TRBV13-2 and J is TRBJ2-1; 7 positions match TRBD1. V lost 4 bases to trimming and J lost 1 base; unmatched junction nucleotides: 2. The germline CDR1 and CDR2 sequences are NNHNN and SYGAGS (reference sequence). The CDR3 is 14 residues long. The CDR3 is CASGPGGNYAEQFF. CDR3 bases read: TGTGCCAGCGGTCCAGGGGGAAACTATGCT.